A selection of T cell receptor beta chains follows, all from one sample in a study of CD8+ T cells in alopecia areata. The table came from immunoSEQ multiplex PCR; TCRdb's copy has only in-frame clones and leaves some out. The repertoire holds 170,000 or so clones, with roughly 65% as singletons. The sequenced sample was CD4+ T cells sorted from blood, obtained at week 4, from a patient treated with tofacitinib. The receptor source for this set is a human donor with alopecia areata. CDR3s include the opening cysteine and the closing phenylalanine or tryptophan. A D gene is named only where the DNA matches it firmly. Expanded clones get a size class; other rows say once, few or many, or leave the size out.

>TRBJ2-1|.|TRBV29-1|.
TGCAGCGTTGAAGATACCCCCGGGTGGGGTGAGCAGTTCTTC
CSVEDTPGWGEQFF
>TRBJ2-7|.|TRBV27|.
TGTGCCAGCACGGACGGATGGTCGGGAGAGCAGTACTTC
CASTDGWSGEQYF
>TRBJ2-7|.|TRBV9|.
TGTGCCAGCAGCGTAGAGTCCAGCGTGGGAGGCGAGCAGTACTTC
CASSVESSVGGEQYF
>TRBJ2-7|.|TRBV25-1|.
TGTGCCAGCAGTGAATCAGGGGTACACGAGCAGTACTTC
CASSESGVHEQYF
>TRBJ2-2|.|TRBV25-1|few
TGTGCCAGCAGGCACAGGGTCACCGGGGAGCTGTTTTTT
CASRHRVTGELFF
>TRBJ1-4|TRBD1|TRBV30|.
TGTGCCTGGAGCGGCCCGGGGACAGCTGAAAAACTGTTTTTT
CAWSGPGTAEKLFF
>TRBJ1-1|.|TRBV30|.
TGTGCCTGGAGTACGGGATTAAGAGGCACTGAAGCTTTCTTT
CAWSTGLRGTEAFF
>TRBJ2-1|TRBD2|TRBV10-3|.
TGTGCCATCAGTGAGAGTAGCGGGGGAGCGGGCTCCTACAATGAGCAGTTCTTC
CAISESSGGAGSYNEQFF
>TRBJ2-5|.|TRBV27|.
TGTGCCAGCAGTCAAACGGGGGAGACCCAGTACTTC
CASSQTGETQYF
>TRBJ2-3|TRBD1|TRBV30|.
TGTGCCTGGGGTACGGGACAGGGGGGAGATACGCAGTATTTT
CAWGTGQGGDTQYF
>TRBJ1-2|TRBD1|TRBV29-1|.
TGCAGCGTGAAACCGGGACAGTATGGCTACACCTTC
CSVKPGQYGYTF
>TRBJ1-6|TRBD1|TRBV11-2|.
TGTGCCAGCAGCGCGGGACAGGGGACGAATTCACCCCTCCACTTT
CASSAGQGTNSPLHF
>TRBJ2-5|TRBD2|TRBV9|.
TGTGCCAGCAGCGTAGCTGCGGGGGGCAACCAAGAGACCCAGTACTTC
CASSVAAGGNQETQYF
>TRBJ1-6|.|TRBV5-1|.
TGCGCCAGCAGCTCCACAGGGACCGTCGATTCACCCCTCCACTTT
CASSSTGTVDSPLHF
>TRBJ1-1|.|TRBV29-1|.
TGCAGCGCCTCGGTCGGATCCCAAGCTTTCTTT
CSASVGSQAFF
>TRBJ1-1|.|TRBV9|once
TGTGCCAGCAGCGTAGGTCCGGTGAACACTGAAGCTTTCTTT
CASSVGPVNTEAFF
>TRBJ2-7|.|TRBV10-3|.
TGTGCCATCAGTGAGTTGGGGAATGACGCGGACTTC
CAISELGNDADF
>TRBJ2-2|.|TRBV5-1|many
TGCGCCAGCAGCTTGGGTGCCGCGAACACCGGGGAGCTGTTTTTT
CASSLGAANTGELFF
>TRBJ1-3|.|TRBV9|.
TGTGCCAGCCGGCCGGACCACTCTGGAAACACCATATATTTT
CASRPDHSGNTIYF
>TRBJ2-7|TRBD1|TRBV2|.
TGTGCCAGCTCCAGGGACAGCTACTACGAGCAGTACTTC
CASSRDSYYEQYF
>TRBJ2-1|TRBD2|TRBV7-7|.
TGTGCTAGCAGCCCGCGCGCCAGCGGGGGCCTCGGCGAGCAGTTCTTC
CASSPRASGGLGEQFF
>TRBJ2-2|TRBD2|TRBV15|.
TGTGCCACCAGCAGAGTTAGCGGGGTCGGGTCCGGGGAGCTGTTTTTT
CATSRVSGVGSGELFF
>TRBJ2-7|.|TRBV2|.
TGTGCCAGCAGTGTTGAGCGGACCTACGAGCAGTACTTC
CASSVERTYEQYF
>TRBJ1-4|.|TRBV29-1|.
TGCAGCGTTCACGAACAGGGAGCCGAAAAACTGTTTTTT
CSVHEQGAEKLFF
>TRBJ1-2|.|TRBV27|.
TGTGCCAGCAGAGGGGTTAGGGAAAATAACTATGGCTACACCTTC
CASRGVRENNYGYTF
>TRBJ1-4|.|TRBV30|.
TGTGCCTGGAGCACCATCGCTGAAAAACTGTTTTTT
CAWSTIAEKLFF
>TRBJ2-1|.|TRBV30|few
TGTGCCTGGAGTCCCACAGGGAATGAGCAGTTCTTC
CAWSPTGNEQFF
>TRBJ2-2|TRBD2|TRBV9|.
TGTGCCAGCAGCGCCCATAGCGGGGGGATCACCGGGGAGCTGTTTTTT
CASSAHSGGITGELFF
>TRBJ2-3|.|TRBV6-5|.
TGTGCCAGCAGCCTGGACAGTAGCACAGATACGCAGTATTTT
CASSLDSSTDTQYF
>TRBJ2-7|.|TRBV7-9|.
TGTGCCAGCAGCTTATCGGGCGGATCCTACGAGCAGTACTTC
CASSLSGGSYEQYF
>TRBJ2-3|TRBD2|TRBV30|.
TGTGCCTGTAGCGGGGGGGAGACAGATACGCAGTATTTT
CACSGGETDTQYF
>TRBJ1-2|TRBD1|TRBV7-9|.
TGTGCCAGCAGCCTGGGACAGCACTATGGCTACACCTTC
CASSLGQHYGYTF
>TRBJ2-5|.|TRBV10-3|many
TGTGCCATCAGTGGCGGGGAGACCCAGTACTTC
CAISGGETQYF
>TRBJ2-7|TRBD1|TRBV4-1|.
TGCGCCAGCAGCCACCGGGACAGGGTTTACGAGCAGTACTTC
CASSHRDRVYEQYF
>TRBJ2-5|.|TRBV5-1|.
TGCGCCAGCAGCTTGACGGGGGCCGAAGAGACCCAGTACTTC
CASSLTGAEETQYF
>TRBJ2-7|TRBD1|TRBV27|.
TGTGCCAGCAGTTTTTTGGACAGGGAGAACTACGAGCAGTACTTC
CASSFLDRENYEQYF
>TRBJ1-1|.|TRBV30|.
TGTGCCTGGAGTCCATCCGCCCGACCCTACACTGAAGCTTTCTTT
CAWSPSARPYTEAFF
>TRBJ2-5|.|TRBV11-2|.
TGTGCCAGCAGCTTAGGTTGGCTAGCCCAAGAGACCCAGTACTTC
CASSLGWLAQETQYF
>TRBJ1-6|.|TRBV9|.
TGTGCCAGCAGCGTAGGGGGGAGTGTTGGTTCACCCCTCCACTTT
CASSVGGSVGSPLHF
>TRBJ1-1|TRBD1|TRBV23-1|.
TGCGCCAGCAGTCAAGGGCAGGGGGACCCTAGAGCTTTCTTT
CASSQGQGDPRAFF
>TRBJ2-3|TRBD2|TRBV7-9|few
TGTGCCAGCAGCTCTCGAGGAGCGGGGACCCATACGCAGTATTTT
CASSSRGAGTHTQYF
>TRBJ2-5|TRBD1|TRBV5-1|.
TGCGCCAGCAGCTTGGCCCACAGGGGCGGCGAGACCCAGTACTTC
CASSLAHRGGETQYF
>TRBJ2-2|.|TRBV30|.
TGTGCCTGGAGTGTCAGGGTTAACGGGGAGCTGTTTTTT
CAWSVRVNGELFF
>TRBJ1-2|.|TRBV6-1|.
TGTGCCAGCAGTGAACGGTATGGCTACACCTTC
CASSERYGYTF
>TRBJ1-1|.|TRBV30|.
TGTGCCTGGAGTTCGGCCATGAACACTGAAGCTTTCTTT
CAWSSAMNTEAFF
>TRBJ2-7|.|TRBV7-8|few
TGTGCCAGCAGCCCCTTCGCGGGGTCTGTGGGCGAGCAGTACTTC
CASSPFAGSVGEQYF
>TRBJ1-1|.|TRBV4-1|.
TGCGCCAGCAGCTGGCCCAGGCAGGGCGCGCAGGACACTGAAGCTTTCTTT
CASSWPRQGAQDTEAFF
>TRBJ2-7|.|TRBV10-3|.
TGTGCCATCCGCTTCGGGACCGCCAGCGAGCAGTACTTC
CAIRFGTASEQYF
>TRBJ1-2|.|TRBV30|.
TGTGCCTGGAGTCTAAGGGAGAACGGCTACACCTTC
CAWSLRENGYTF
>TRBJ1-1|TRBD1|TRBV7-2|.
TGTGCCAGCAGCCCCGGGACAGGGCGTACTGAAGCTTTCTTT
CASSPGTGRTEAFF
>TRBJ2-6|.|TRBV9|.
TGTGCCAGCAGCGTAGCAGGGGCTGGGGCCAACGTCCTGACTTTC
CASSVAGAGANVLTF